The 10 T cell receptor beta chains in this list originate from one sample, sequenced in a study of blood T cell repertoires in COVID-19. Measured with immunoSEQ multiplex PCR; TCRdb has only the in-frame clones, and not every one. Of 200,000 to 250,000 clones in the sample, approximately 90% are singletons; the top ten hold approximately 2.4%. The sequenced sample was peripheral blood. These receptors originate from a man younger than 40 with COVID-19, enrolled during active disease.

J is TRBJ1-5 and V is TRBV18; D gene uncertain. The CDR3 spans 15 residues. Trimming removed 3 bases at V and 0 bases at J, with 9 bases between. Germline V CDR1 and CDR2: KGHSH, LQKENI. CDR3 in DNA: TGTGCCAGCTCACCCACCGGGAATAGCAATCAGCCCCAGCATTTT. As protein: CASSPTGNSNQPQHF.

V and J are TRBV6-5 and TRBJ2-2, with 7 bases matching TRBD1. The J segment lost 4 bases and the V segment lost 7 bases, leaving 9 bases of the junction unmatched. CDR1 and CDR2 (germline): MNHEY, SVGAGI. The CDR3 is 15 residues long. Written as DNA, the CDR3 is TGTGCCAGCAAAAGACAGGGAAAGGCCACCGGGGAGCTGTTTTTT. Protein product: CASKRQGKATGELFF.

The rearrangement links TRBV5-4 to TRBJ1-2; 9 positions match TRBD1. V lost 0 bases and J lost 5; bases outside the gene matches: 14. Germline V CDR1 and CDR2: SGHNT, YYREEE (reference sequence). This CDR3 has 18 residues. The CDR3, as DNA: TGTGCCAGCAGCTTGGCTTCGGGACAGGGATCGGGGGATTATGGCTACACCTTC. This codes for CASSLASGQGSGDYGYTF.

This chain links TRBV4-1 with TRBJ2-7; TRBD2 aligns across 12 bases. The germline V gene has CDR1 MGHRA and CDR2 YSYEKL. There are 15 residues in the CDR3. V gave up 4 bases and J gave up 2 bases; unmatched junction bases: 3. This chain's CDR3 is CASSLGLAGPYEQYF. CDR3 nucleotides: TGCGCCAGCAGCCTGGGACTAGCGGGTCCCTACGAGCAGTACTTC.

The chain recombines TRBV5-4 with TRBJ1-1; D call uncertain. In germline, CDR1 is SGHNT, CDR2 YYREEE (reference sequence). The CDR3 is made up of 11 amino acids. The V end lost 4 bases, the J end lost 5 bases, and 6 bases lay between the germline ends. The CDR3 reads CASSQETEAFF. The DNA for the CDR3 is TGTGCCAGCAGCCAGGAAACTGAAGCTTTCTTT.

V usage is TRBV18 and J usage is TRBJ1-1; 8 bases are shared with TRBD1. CDR1 is KGHSH, CDR2 LQKENI, per germline. Trimming cost V 4 bases and J 5 bases; bases outside gene matches: 21. The CDR3 runs 19 residues. CDR3 amino acids: CASSRLKAGTGPTPTEAFF. The CDR3 DNA reads TGTGCCAGCTCACGACTGAAAGCAGGGACAGGCCCTACCCCGACTGAAGCTTTCTTT.

The chain is built from TRBV24-1 and TRBJ1-1, with 8 positions matching TRBD1. The CDR3 consists of 14 residues. Trimming took 4 bases from V and 4 from J; bases not matched to a gene: 4. Per the germline V gene, CDR1 is KGHDR and CDR2 is SFDVKD. Here the CDR3 reads CATSDPGQGTEAFF. The CDR3 nucleotides are TGTGCCACCAGTGACCCTGGACAGGGCACTGAAGCTTTCTTT.

This sequence joins TRBV7-6 and TRBJ2-1, with 7 bases aligning to TRBD1. Germline V gene data show CDR1 as SGHVS and CDR2 as FNYEAQ. V trimming: 3 bases; J trimming: 0 bases; junction bases outside the gene matches: 8. There are 17 residues in the CDR3. The CDR3, as DNA: TGTGCCAGCAGCTTGACGACAGGGATTAGCTCCTACAATGAGCAGTTCTTC. Protein sequence: CASSLTTGISSYNEQFF.

This clone has just one count. This chain links TRBV10-3 with TRBJ2-7; 13 positions agree with TRBD2. The CDR3 loop spans 16 amino acids. Germline values: CDR1 ENHRY, CDR2 SYGVKD. V lost 2 bases to trimming and J lost 5 bases; unmatched junction nucleotides: 6. CDR3 coding DNA: TGTGCCATCAGTGAGGGACTAGCGGGGGCTCGAGACGAGCAGTACTTC. As protein: CAISEGLAGARDEQYF.

CDR3 protein: CAEQLAGVEQFF. The CDR3 DNA reads TGTGCCGAACAACTAGCGGGAGTTGAGCAGTTCTTC. The J gene is TRBJ2-1, the V gene TRBV30, with 11 positions matching TRBD2. Germline assignment: CDR1 GTSNPN and CDR2 SVGIG (reference sequence). Losses at the gene ends were 8 bases for V and 9 bases for J; bases not matched to a gene: 6. This CDR3 contains 12 residues.